This TCR beta chain comes out of a study of T cells after yellow fever vaccination. MiXCR, run by TCRdb on the 5' RACE reads, gives a single entry per CDR3 protein. This sample yields hundreds of thousands of distinct CDR3 sequences, of which under 15% are seen a single time; 2.5% to 4% belongs to the top ten. This clonotype has a handful of counts. The V end lost 2 bases, the J end lost 2 bases, and 7 bases lay between the germline ends. Germline V gene sequence: CDR1 MNHEY, CDR2 SVGAGI. The CDR3 length is 14 residues. The J gene is TRBJ1-3, the V gene TRBV6-5; no reliable D call. The clonotype comes from a man in his late teens or twenties who received the YFV17D yellow fever vaccine. Sequencing used CD4+ T cells sorted from PBMCs, obtained 15 days after the yellow fever booster vaccination. The DNA for the CDR3 is TGTGCCAGCAGTTACGGGCAAACTGGAAACACCATATATTTT. Encoded protein: CASSYGQTGNTIYF.